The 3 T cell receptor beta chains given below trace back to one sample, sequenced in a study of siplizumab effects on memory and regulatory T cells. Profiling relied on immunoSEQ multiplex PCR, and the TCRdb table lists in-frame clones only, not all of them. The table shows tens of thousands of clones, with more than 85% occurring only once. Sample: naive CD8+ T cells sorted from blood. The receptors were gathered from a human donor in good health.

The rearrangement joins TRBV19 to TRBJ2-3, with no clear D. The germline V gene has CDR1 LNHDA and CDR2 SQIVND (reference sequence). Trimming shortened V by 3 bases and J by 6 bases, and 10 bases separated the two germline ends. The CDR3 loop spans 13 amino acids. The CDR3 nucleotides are TGTGCCAGTAGTATCTGGTCGGGCGATACGCAGTATTTT. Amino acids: CASSIWSGDTQYF.

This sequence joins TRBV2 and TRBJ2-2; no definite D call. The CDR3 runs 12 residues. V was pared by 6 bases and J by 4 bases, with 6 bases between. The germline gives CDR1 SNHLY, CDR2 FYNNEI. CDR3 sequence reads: CASRTGTGELFF. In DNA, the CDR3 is TGTGCCAGCAGGACGGGCACCGGGGAGCTGTTTTTT.

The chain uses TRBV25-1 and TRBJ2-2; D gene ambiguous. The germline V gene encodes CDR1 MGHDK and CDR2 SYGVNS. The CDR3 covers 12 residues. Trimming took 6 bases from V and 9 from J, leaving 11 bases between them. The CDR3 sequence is CASSPSPRELFF. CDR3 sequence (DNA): TGTGCCAGCAGCCCCAGTCCCAGGGAGCTGTTTTTT.